This T cell receptor beta chain is drawn from a study of regulatory T cells in long-lasting Graves disease. Described time point: newly diagnosed GD, antithyroid drugs for less than 3 months. From RNA extracted from PBMCs, the TCR library was made. CDR3 length: 14 residues. Germline V gene lookup returns CDR1 SGHTA and CDR2 FQGNSA. Deletions cut 6 bases from V and 9 bases from J, with 18 bases between. Library construction for TCR beta used iRepertoire HTBI primers and Arm-PCR of CDR3 regions. In TCRdb, the multiplex PCR reads were re-called with MiXCR into one record per CDR3 protein. The table lists about 240,000 distinct CDR3 sequences, about 19% of them singletons. Many counts were recorded for this clonotype.

The rearrangement joins TRBV7-2 to TRBJ2-1; perhaps TRBD2 as D (6 bases). This receptor was identified in a female donor with Graves disease. The source material was peripheral blood mononuclear cells (PBMCs), sampled at new diagnosis, from a patient treated with antithyroid drugs. CDR3 protein: CASSSQPGVGEQFF. CDR3 nucleotides: TGTGCCAGCAGTTCTCAACCGGGAGTTGGTGAGCAGTTCTTC.